These 26 T cell receptor beta chains were sequenced from one sample in a study of regulatory T cells in long-lasting Graves disease. The time point is: newly diagnosed GD, antithyroid drugs for less than 3 months. PBMCs provided the RNA from which the TCR library was made. Libraries of TCR beta came from iRepertoire HTBI primers plus Arm-PCR of CDR3 regions. Using its own MiXCR run on the multiplex PCR reads, TCRdb lists one record per CDR3 protein. There are around 500,000 distinct CDR3 sequences in the sample; 12% occur only once, and almost 9% lies in the top ten. This same sample was also part of a study on T cells in Graves' hyperthyroidism and ophthalmopathy.

The input for sequencing was peripheral blood mononuclear cells (PBMCs), taken at new diagnosis, from a patient treated with antithyroid drugs. The receptors stem from a woman aged 25 to 39 with Graves disease.

This clonotype has at least ten counts. The rearrangement links TRBV12-3 or TRBV12-4 to TRBJ2-3; TRBD2 agrees at 11 bases. This CDR3 is 17 amino acids long. After removal of 6 bases from V and 4 bases from J, the junction contained 12 bases not matched to a gene. The CDR3: CASSSIGLAGASDTQYF. For the CDR3, the DNA is TGTGCCAGCAGCTCCATAGGACTAGCGGGCGCATCAGATACGCAGTATTTT.

This clonotype was counted ten times or more. The CDR3 nucleotides are TGTGCCAGCAGTCCCGAATATGAGAACACTGAAGCTTTCTTT. Translating it yields CASSPEYENTEAFF. The rearrangement uses TRBV27 and TRBJ1-1; D ambiguous. CDR3 length: 14 residues. Trimming removed 5 bases at V and 1 base at J, with 11 bases between. In germline, CDR1 is MNHEY, CDR2 SMNVEV (reference sequence).

This clonotype was counted many times. The chain joins TRBV12-3 or TRBV12-4 to TRBJ1-4; 7 bases match TRBD1. This CDR3 is built from 14 residues. The V and J ends lost 4 bases and 8 bases, in that order; junction bases with no gene match: 7. The CDR3 nucleotides are TGTGCCAGCAGTTGGACAGGAGGTAGAGAAAAACTGTTTTTT. It is translated as CASSWTGGREKLFF.

This clonotype was counted ten times or more. The CDR3 protein is CASRSPGTDNEKLFF. CDR3 bases: TGTGCCAGTAGAAGCCCCGGGACAGACAACGAAAAACTGTTTTTT. V gene TRBV28 combines with J gene TRBJ1-4; TRBD1 matches at 7 bases. V shed 9 bases and J 8 bases; nucleotides not matched to a gene: 15. The V gene's germline CDR1 is MDHEN and CDR2 SYDVKM. The CDR3 runs to 15 residues.

In its sample, this clonotype was seen many times. This chain uses TRBV12-3 or TRBV12-4 with TRBJ2-2; tentatively, D is TRBD1 (5 bases). The CDR3 is 14 amino acids. V shed 2 bases and J shed 6 bases, with 10 bases lying between them. CDR3 coding DNA: TGTGCCAGCAGTTTAATCCAGGGTTCCGGGGAGCTGTTTTTT. It yields the protein CASSLIQGSGELFF.

DNA for the CDR3: TGCGCCAGCAGCCAAGCGGGGAAACACTACGAGCAGTACTTC. Translation: CASSQAGKHYEQYF. The chain links TRBV4-3 to TRBJ2-7; a possible D gene is TRBD2 (5 bases). Germline values: CDR1 LGHNA, CDR2 YSLEER. The CDR3 length is 14 residues. The V end was cut by 1 base, the J end by 3 bases, with 10 bases between.

The chain couples TRBV11-2 to TRBJ2-3, with D tentatively TRBD2 (5 bases). The CDR3 covers 15 residues. CDR1 is SGHAT and CDR2 is FQNNGV in the germline V gene. V shed 3 bases and J shed 5 bases, with 15 bases lying between them. The CDR3 region is CASSFKLDHQDTQYF. For the CDR3, the DNA is TGTGCCAGCAGCTTCAAACTAGACCACCAAGATACGCAGTATTTT.

Regarding this clonotype: A far bigger clonotype differs at one base, so this is likely a read error. V is TRBV28 and J is TRBJ2-3; TRBD1 agrees at 8 bases. Gene TRBJ2-1 matches the end of the DNA better, so the J call may be wrong. CDR1 and CDR2 (germline): MDHEN, SYDVKM. The CDR3 contains 15 residues. The CDR3 DNA reads TGTGCCAGCAGTTCGACAGGGGACAGAAGCGGCGAGCAGTTCTTC. Protein product: CASSSTGDRSGEQFF.

The sample holds many counts of this clonotype. This rearrangement joins TRBV24-1 to TRBJ1-4; D gene ambiguous. From germline, CDR1 is KGHDR and CDR2 SFDVKD. The CDR3 sequence is 13 residues long. Trimming removed 5 bases at V and 7 bases at J, with 10 bases between. The CDR3 sequence is CATSVVIREKLFF. As DNA, the CDR3 is TGTGCCACCAGTGTCGTTATACGTGAAAAACTGTTTTTT.

The chain employs TRBV10-2 and TRBJ1-5; D might be TRBD1 (6 bases). CDR1 and CDR2 (germline): WSHSY, SAAADI. V lost 8 bases, J lost 1 base, and 15 bases lay in between. The length of the CDR3 is 15 residues. In nucleotides, the CDR3 is TGCGCCAGCGGACCGGGGGGCCTCAGCAATCAGCCCCAGCATTTT. Translated: CASGPGGLSNQPQHF.

This clonotype was detected ten times or more. This sequence joins TRBV20-1 and TRBJ1-2, with 9 bases lining up with TRBD1. The CDR3 runs 16 residues. The V gene's germline CDR1 is DFQATT and CDR2 SNEGSKA (reference sequence). Trimming at V came to 3 bases and at J to 4 bases, leaving 12 bases not matched to a gene. The CDR3 loop is CSASSHGTGYGYGYTF. CDR3 DNA sequence: TGCAGTGCTAGCAGTCATGGGACAGGGTATGGCTATGGCTACACCTTC.

The chain uses TRBV4-3 and TRBJ2-7, with 10 bases fitting TRBD2. Germline loops: CDR1 LGHNA, CDR2 YSLEER. The CDR3 runs to 17 residues. The V and J ends lost 0 bases and 2 bases, in that order; junction bases with no gene match: 7. CDR3 nucleotide sequence: TGCGCCAGCAGCCAAGAACACCCTAGCGGGAGTCCCTACGAGCAGTACTTC. Translation: CASSQEHPSGSPYEQYF.

This clonotype was observed many times. This chain links TRBV7-9 with TRBJ2-7, with unresolved D. Deletions cut 4 bases from V and 2 bases from J, with 12 bases between. CDR3 size: 14 residues. CDR1 is SEHNR and CDR2 is FQNEAQ in the germline V gene (reference sequence). The CDR3 spells CASSSRITPYEQYF. The CDR3 DNA reads TGTGCCAGCAGCTCAAGGATCACCCCCTACGAGCAGTACTTC.

In this sample, this clonotype turned up a few times. The chain recombines TRBV10-1 with TRBJ2-2, with 11 bases lining up with TRBD2. Trimming cost V 0 bases and J 9 bases; bases outside gene matches: 12. Germline CDR1 reads WNHNN; CDR2 reads SYGVQD (reference sequence). The CDR3 extends over 18 amino acids. The CDR3 bases are TGCGCCAGCAGTGAGTCTCGAACTAGCGGGAGAATACACCGGGAGCTGTTTTTT. Its protein product is CASSESRTSGRIHRELFF.

This clonotype came up many times. The chain is built from TRBV3-1 and TRBJ2-2, with TRBD2 identical over 7 bases. Germline trimming cut 0 bases from V and 1 base from J; bases unmatched to any gene: 5. The CDR3 has 17 residues. CDR1 is LGHDT, CDR2 YNNKEL, per germline (reference sequence). CDR3 in DNA: TGTGCCAGCAGCCAAGAAGGGAGGGCCCTGAACACCGGGGAGCTGTTTTTT. Amino acids: CASSQEGRALNTGELFF.

This clonotype has a handful of counts. The chain recombines TRBV6-1 with TRBJ2-7; 13 positions agree with TRBD2. Unmatched junction bases numbered 11, after V lost 6 bases and J lost 0 bases. CDR1 and CDR2 (germline): MNHNS, SASEGT. This CDR3 spans 18 amino acids. The CDR3 bases are TGTGCCAGCAGCCCAGGGGGACTAGCGGGACTACTCTCCTACGAGCAGTACTTC. The encoded protein is CASSPGGLAGLLSYEQYF.

This clonotype has at least ten counts. The chain has TRBV20-1 and TRBJ2-3; TRBD2 matches 9 bases. The CDR3 sequence is 17 residues long. Germline CDR1 reads DFQATT; CDR2 reads SNEGSKA (reference sequence). Germline trimming cut 1 base from V and 0 bases from J; bases unmatched to any gene: 8. In nucleotides, the CDR3 is TGCAGTGCTAGAGGCGGGAGGGCTCCGCTTAGCACAGATACGCAGTATTTT. This gives the protein CSARGGRAPLSTDTQYF.

This clonotype was recorded many times. The V gene is TRBV28, the J gene TRBJ1-5; D remains ambiguous. Trimming removed 2 bases at V and 6 bases at J, with 5 bases between. This CDR3 spans 12 amino acids. Germline V CDR1 and CDR2: MDHEN, SYDVKM. This CDR3 reads CASSLVSQPQHF. CDR3 bases: TGTGCCAGCAGTTTAGTGAGTCAGCCCCAGCATTTT.

This clonotype was picked up many times. The chain links TRBV3-1 to TRBJ2-1; D not resolved. V was pared by 1 base and J by 0 bases, with 16 bases between. The CDR3 covers 18 residues. Germline V gives CDR1 LGHDT, CDR2 YNNKEL (reference sequence). The CDR3 DNA follows: TGTGCCAGCAGCCAAGGAACCAGATACCTGAGCTCCTACAATGAGCAGTTCTTC. This encodes CASSQGTRYLSSYNEQFF.

This clonotype has only one observation. This may stem from a read error, because a much larger clone lies one nucleotide away. The chain uses TRBV18 and TRBJ2-7; D may match TRBD1 or TRBD2 (6 bases each). The germline gives CDR1 KGHSH, CDR2 LQKENI. The CDR3 has 12 residues. The CDR3 nucleotides read TGTGCCAGCTCCCCCCTCCCGGGGGCAGCGCACTTC. It specifies CASSPLPGAAHF.

This chain connects TRBV2 to TRBJ1-5; no definite D call. This CDR3 has 15 residues. V lost 3 bases, J lost 0 bases, and 9 bases lay in between. Germline lookup yields CDR1 SNHLY and CDR2 FYNNEI. CDR3 DNA sequence: TGTGCCAGCAGTGAGAGGTTAAATAGCAATCAGCCCCAGCATTTT. This gives the protein CASSERLNSNQPQHF.

This clonotype was detected many times. The CDR3: CASSYSTMVRKTEAFF. CDR3 coding DNA: TGTGCCAGCAGTTACTCGACCATGGTGAGGAAAACTGAAGCTTTCTTT. The chain combines TRBV6-6 with TRBJ1-1; D not certain. The CDR3 totals 16 residues. Germline loops: CDR1 MNHNY, CDR2 SVGAGI (reference sequence). V dropped 0 bases and J dropped 5 bases, with 16 bases sitting between them.

This clonotype was observed many times. The chain couples TRBV29-1 to TRBJ2-1; D is unresolved. There are 13 residues in the CDR3. V lost 2 bases to trimming and J lost 2 bases, with 7 bases between them. The V gene's germline CDR1 is SQVTM and CDR2 ANQGSEA. CDR3 protein: CSVEFIPYNEQFF. DNA of the CDR3: TGCAGCGTTGAATTTATCCCCTACAATGAGCAGTTCTTC.

This clonotype was found many times. The J gene is TRBJ2-1, the V gene TRBV30; 7 bases line up with TRBD2. CDR1 and CDR2 (germline): GTSNPN, SVGIG (reference sequence). The J segment lost 9 bases and the V segment lost 2 bases, leaving 13 bases of the junction unmatched. This CDR3 spans 15 amino acids. The CDR3 DNA reads as TGTGCCTGGAGTAGGCGCGGCGGGAGCGGTCGTGAGCAGTTCTTC. It codes for CAWSRRGGSGREQFF.

This clonotype was detected a few times. The gene calls are TRBV7-9 and TRBJ1-1; 8 nucleotides line up with TRBD1. The length of the CDR3 is 14 residues. CDR1 is SEHNR, CDR2 FQNEAQ, per germline (reference sequence). V was pared by 6 bases and J by 0 bases, with 3 bases of the junction left unmatched. Written as DNA, the CDR3 is TGTGCCAGCAGACCGGGACAGGTGAACACTGAAGCTTTCTTT. Protein sequence: CASRPGQVNTEAFF.

Points on this clonotype: Given a much more abundant clone one base away, this may be a read error. This CDR3 is missing its conserved last phenylalanine or tryptophan, likely due to a read error. The rearrangement joins TRBV20-1 to TRBJ1-4, with D perhaps matching TRBD1 (5 bases). From germline, CDR1 is DFQATT and CDR2 SNEGSKA (reference sequence). The V gene lost 2 bases and the J gene lost 8 bases, with 15 bases spanning the gap. The CDR3 spans 14 residues. The CDR3 reads CSARQGSVGEKLFL. CDR3 DNA: TGCAGTGCTAGACAGGGAAGTGTTGGAGAAAAACTGTTTCTT.